The 30 T cell receptor beta chains below were found in one sample sequenced in a study of CD8 T cells in ankylosing spondylitis. Whole-study findings and limits: Roughly eight highly homologous variants made up a TCR beta motif that seemed to typify ankylosing spondylitis blood.

The antigens of these receptors remain unknown. TCRdb reanalysed the 5' RACE reads using MiXCR and keeps one entry per CDR3 protein. The table records around 440,000 distinct CDR3 sequences, about a sixth of them present only once. Sequenced input: blood, either unsorted or a sorted T cell fraction (not recorded which). These receptor sequences come from a male donor with ankylosing spondylitis.

This clonotype occurred many times. The V call is TRBV6-1, the J call TRBJ2-3; D may be TRBD2 (6 bases). The CDR3 has 15 residues. CDR1 is MNHNS and CDR2 is SASEGT in the germline V gene. Trimming cost V 8 bases and J 0 bases, with 15 bases left between them. CDR3 sequence (DNA): TGTGCCAGCTCACGTCGCGGGGCCAGCACAGATACGCAGTATTTT. Protein sequence: CASSRRGASTDTQYF.

This chain uses TRBV5-1 with TRBJ2-5; D gene uncertain. This CDR3 contains 13 residues. CDR1 and CDR2 from the germline V gene are SGHRS and YFSETQ. V was pared by 0 bases and J by 7 bases, with 10 bases between. The CDR3 DNA reads as TGCGCCAGCAGCTTGGAGAAGGCAGCGACCCAGTACTTC. Translating gives CASSLEKAATQYF.

This clonotype was counted a few times. V gene TRBV7-9 combines with J gene TRBJ1-3; no definite D call. Trimming shortened V by 2 bases and J by 0 bases, and 11 bases separated the two germline ends. CDR1 and CDR2 from the germline V gene are SEHNR and FQNEAQ (reference sequence). The CDR3 consists of 16 residues. The CDR3 sequence is CASSLLGGGSGNTIYF. CDR3 sequence (DNA): TGTGCCAGCAGCTTACTAGGCGGTGGCTCTGGAAACACCATATATTTT.

Only a few counts were recorded for this clonotype. This chain's CDR3 is CASSTGQYNEQFF. Written as DNA, the CDR3 is TGTGCCAGCAGCACAGGACAGTACAATGAGCAGTTCTTC. The V call is TRBV5-5, the J call TRBJ2-1, with D maybe TRBD1 (6 bases). The CDR3 is 13 amino acids. Germline V lookup: CDR1 SGHKS, CDR2 YYEKEE (reference sequence). Trimming pared 4 bases from V and 4 bases from J, leaving 9 bases between. Using reference TRBV5-5 and TRBJ2-1 for the parts outside the CDR3, the full variable domain is DAGVTQSPTHLIKTRGQQVTLRCSPISGHKSVSWYQQVLGQGPQFIFQYYEKEERGRGNFPDRFSARQFPNYSSELNVNALLLGDSALYLCASSTGQYNEQFFGPGTRLTVL.

The chain employs TRBV18 and TRBJ2-7, with TRBD2 as a possible D gene (6 bases). This CDR3 comprises 13 residues. Germline CDR1 KGHSH, CDR2 LQKENI. V lost 1 base, J lost 3 bases, and 7 bases lay in between. The CDR3 coding sequence is TGTGCCAGCTCACCACAGGACTACTACGAGCAGTACTTC. It is translated as CASSPQDYYEQYF.

The rearrangement uses TRBV29-1 and TRBJ2-5; 8 nucleotides agree with TRBD1. This CDR3 region has 12 residues. The V and J ends lost 6 bases and 3 bases, in that order; junction bases with no gene match: 3. The V gene's germline CDR1 is SQVTM and CDR2 ANQGSEA. The CDR3 bases are TGCAGCGTCCTGACAGGGGAAGAGACCCAGTACTTC. Amino acids: CSVLTGEETQYF.

This clonotype was found a few times. The chain employs TRBV24-1 and TRBJ2-3; 7 bases line up with TRBD2. The CDR3 covers 14 residues. V lost 12 bases, J lost 1 base, and 9 bases stayed unmatched. Germline V lookup: CDR1 KGHDR, CDR2 SFDVKD. Here the CDR3 DNA reads TGTGCCGCTGGGGGGGGTCGTGGCACAGATACGCAGTATTTT. Translating gives CAAGGGRGTDTQYF.

This clonotype has only a few counts. In DNA, the CDR3 is TGCGCCAGCAGCGGCCGGACAGGGGATAACAATGAGCAGTTCTTC. It translates to CASSGRTGDNNEQFF. The chain combines TRBV5-1 with TRBJ2-1, with TRBD1 matching over 9 bases. Germline CDR1 is SGHRS and CDR2 is YFSETQ. The junction had 7 bases not matched to a gene; V was cut back by 4 bases and J by 5 bases. The CDR3 spans 15 residues.

There are many counts of this clonotype. The chain has TRBV7-2 and TRBJ2-5, with 8 bases aligning to TRBD1. V trimming: 4 bases; J trimming: 5 bases; junction bases outside the gene matches: 6. CDR1 SGHTA and CDR2 FQGNSA come from the germline V gene. The CDR3 is 14 amino acids. Written as DNA, the CDR3 is TGTGCCAGCAGCTCAGGACAGGGTTTTGAGACCCAGTACTTC. Translation: CASSSGQGFETQYF. Full variable domain (outside the CDR3, taken from reference TRBV7-2 and TRBJ2-5): GAGVSQSPSNKVTEKGKDVELRCDPISGHTALYWYRQSLGQGLEFLIYFQGNSAPDKSGLPSDRFSAERTGGSVSTLTIQRTQQEDSAVYLCASSSGQGFETQYFGPGTRLLVL.

DNA of the CDR3: TGTGCCAGCAGCTTGGCCCGACTAGCGACGCGCAATGAGCAGTTCTTC. It codes for CASSLARLATRNEQFF. This chain joins TRBV5-6 and TRBJ2-1, with TRBD2 identical over 8 bases. Germline V CDR1 and CDR2: SGHDT, YYEEEE. The V segment lost 0 bases and the J segment 6 bases; nucleotides outside the gene matches: 8. The CDR3 is made up of 16 amino acids. The full variable domain, completed using reference TRBV5-6 and TRBJ2-1, is DAGVTQSPTHLIKTRGQQVTLRCSPKSGHDTVSWYQQALGQGPQFIFQYYEEEERQRGNFPDRFSGHQFPNYSSELNVNALLLGDSALYLCASSLARLATRNEQFFGPGTRLTVL.

This clonotype turned up a few times. The J gene is TRBJ2-7, the V gene TRBV5-1; TRBD2 is a possible D gene (6 bases). Between the trimmed V and J ends, which lost 7 bases and 1 base, there was a span of 15 bases. Germline V gene lookup returns CDR1 SGHRS and CDR2 YFSETQ. The CDR3 consists of 14 residues. The CDR3, as DNA: TGCGCCAGCGGTGCCGGGAGTGGGTCCTACGAGCAGTACTTC. Translated, it gives CASGAGSGSYEQYF.

The V gene is TRBV3-1, the J gene TRBJ2-7; tentative D call: TRBD2 (5 bases). Germline assignment: CDR1 LGHDT and CDR2 YNNKEL (reference sequence). With 1 base removed from V and 7 bases from J, the gap between germline ends came to 11 bases. There are 13 residues in the CDR3. The CDR3 DNA sequence: TGTGCCAGCAGCCAAGCGGAAAGAGGGGAGCAGTACTTC. It yields the protein CASSQAERGEQYF.

This rearrangement joins TRBV7-9 to TRBJ2-6; D gene uncertain. The CDR3 has 16 amino acids. V lost 3 bases, J lost 1 base, and 10 bases lay in between. Germline V CDR1 and CDR2: SEHNR, FQNEAQ (reference sequence). The CDR3 nucleotides read TGTGCCAGCAGCTTTTTACAAGGATCTGGGGCCAACGTCCTGACTTTC. This codes for CASSFLQGSGANVLTF. Drawing the rest from reference TRBV7-9 and TRBJ2-6, the complete variable domain is DTGVSQNPRHKITKRGQNVTFRCDPISEHNRLYWYRQTLGQGPEFLTYFQNEAQLEKSRLLSDRFSAERPKGSFSTLEIQRTEQGDSAMYLCASSFLQGSGANVLTFGAGSRLTVL.

The chain has TRBV18 and TRBJ2-7; 9 bases fit TRBD1. The V segment lost 4 bases and the J segment 4 bases; nucleotides outside the gene matches: 8. CDR3 length equals 15 residues. Germline CDR1 reads KGHSH; CDR2 reads LQKENI. CDR3 in amino acids: CASSQKTGGEYEQYF. The DNA for the CDR3 is TGTGCCAGCTCACAGAAGACAGGGGGAGAATACGAGCAGTACTTC.

This rearrangement joins TRBV4-2 to TRBJ2-7; 7 bases map to TRBD2. The CDR3 totals 13 residues. Germline V gene sequence: CDR1 LGHNA, CDR2 YNFKEQ. The V and J ends lost 8 bases and 1 base, in that order; junction bases with no gene match: 5. Here the CDR3 reads CASARGISYEQYF. CDR3 nucleotide sequence: TGTGCCAGCGCGCGGGGGATATCCTACGAGCAGTACTTC.

This sequence joins TRBV28 and TRBJ1-1, with D perhaps TRBD1 (6 bases). Trimming shortened V by 5 bases and J by 4 bases, and 14 bases separated the two germline ends. From germline, CDR1 is MDHEN and CDR2 SYDVKM. The CDR3 extends over 14 amino acids. CDR3 region: CASSRIGQSTEAFF. CDR3 nucleotide sequence: TGTGCCAGCAGTCGAATCGGACAGAGCACTGAAGCTTTCTTT. Using reference TRBV28 and TRBJ1-1 for the parts outside the CDR3, the full variable domain is DVKVTQSSRYLVKRTGEKVFLECVQDMDHENMFWYRQDPGLGLRLIYFSYDVKMKEKGDIPEGYSVSREKKERFSLILESASTNQTSMYLCASSRIGQSTEAFFGQGTRLTVV.

This clonotype has a handful of counts. V is TRBV12-3 or TRBV12-4 and J is TRBJ2-1, with 16 positions matching TRBD2. The CDR3 loop spans 16 amino acids. Trimming took 7 bases from V and 10 from J; bases not matched to a gene: 10. The CDR3 DNA follows: TGTGCCAGCAACCCGGGGGGGACTAGCGGGAGGGAGGAGCAGTTCTTC. Protein sequence: CASNPGGTSGREEQFF.

The rearrangement uses TRBV6-1 and TRBJ1-5; the D gene is possibly TRBD1 (6 bases). Trimming left V 6 bases short and J 0 bases short, with 12 bases between. The CDR3 covers 15 residues. The V gene's germline CDR1 is MNHNS and CDR2 SASEGT. The CDR3 DNA reads TGTGCCAGCAGGCCTACAGGGACTAGCAATCAGCCCCAGCATTTT. This gives the protein CASRPTGTSNQPQHF.

CDR3 nucleotides: TGTGCCAGCAGCGGGGGCCGAGGATCCCCCTATGGCTACACCTTC. Its translation: CASSGGRGSPYGYTF. The chain joins TRBV7-2 to TRBJ1-2, with TRBD1 as a possible D gene (6 bases). V shed 5 bases and J shed 4 bases, with 17 bases lying between them. CDR1 and CDR2 from the germline V gene are SGHTA and FQGNSA. The CDR3 is made up of 15 amino acids.

This chain links TRBV12-3 or TRBV12-4 with TRBJ2-1, with D possibly matching TRBD2 (7 bases). The CDR3 covers 15 residues. V was clipped by 7 bases and J by 1 base, with 14 bases between them. DNA of the CDR3: TGTGCCAGCAACCTCGGGGGGCCTTCCTACAATGAGCAGTTCTTC. As protein: CASNLGGPSYNEQFF.

This chain connects TRBV12-3 or TRBV12-4 to TRBJ2-3; 11 positions agree with TRBD2. The V segment lost 6 bases and the J segment 3 bases; nucleotides outside the gene matches: 5. The CDR3 has 15 residues. The CDR3 reads CASSRSGRVTDTQYF. As DNA, the CDR3 is TGTGCCAGCAGCCGTAGCGGGAGGGTTACAGATACGCAGTATTTT.

The chain couples TRBV6-7 to TRBJ1-3, with D tentatively TRBD1 (5 bases). TRBV6-7 is reported as an ORF; its role is uncertain. CDR3 length: 16 amino acids. The V and J ends lost 2 bases and 4 bases respectively, with 15 bases between them. CDR3 sequence reads: CASSYKAGPFGNTIYF. The CDR3 DNA reads as TGTGCCAGCAGTTACAAGGCAGGGCCCTTCGGAAACACCATATATTTT.

This clonotype showed up just a few times. The chain combines TRBV5-1 with TRBJ1-1, with D unresolved. The CDR3 covers 15 residues. V was trimmed by 0 bases and J by 3 bases, leaving 12 bases between them. The germline gives CDR1 SGHRS, CDR2 YFSETQ. CDR3 amino acids: CASSLDSGQYTEAFF. The CDR3, as DNA: TGCGCCAGCAGCTTGGACAGTGGTCAGTACACTGAAGCTTTCTTT.

This clonotype was observed many times. The CDR3 loop reads CASSSGQGGYNEQFF. The CDR3 DNA is TGCGCCAGCAGCTCGGGACAGGGGGGATACAATGAGCAGTTCTTC. The chain uses TRBV5-1 and TRBJ2-1, with TRBD1 matching over 11 bases. Germline lookup yields CDR1 SGHRS and CDR2 YFSETQ. The CDR3 contains 15 residues. J was trimmed by 4 bases and V by 3 bases; bases with no gene match: 3.

This clonotype was recorded a few times. The chain employs TRBV2 and TRBJ2-2, with D perhaps TRBD1 (7 bases). Germline V lookup: CDR1 SNHLY, CDR2 FYNNEI. V was cut by 6 bases and J by 3 bases, with 17 bases left in between. The CDR3 length is 16 residues. CDR3 in DNA: TGTGCCAGCAGCCCGGCGGGACAGCGCGACACCGGGGAGCTGTTTTTT. Its translation is CASSPAGQRDTGELFF.

V is TRBV7-9 and J is TRBJ2-1; TRBD1 aligns across 10 bases. CDR1 is SEHNR and CDR2 is FQNEAQ in the germline V gene (reference sequence). V was clipped by 3 bases and J by 5 bases; unmatched bases: 4. This CDR3 has 15 amino acids. The CDR3 is CASSFRGTGDNEQFF. As DNA, the CDR3 is TGTGCCAGCAGCTTCAGGGGGACAGGGGACAATGAGCAGTTCTTC.

This clonotype came up a few times. This chain joins TRBV7-2 and TRBJ1-2, with 10 positions matching TRBD1. With 5 bases clipped from V and 8 bases from J, the junction kept 11 bases outside the gene matches. In germline, CDR1 is SGHTA, CDR2 FQGNSA. The CDR3 sequence is 15 residues long. For the CDR3, the DNA is TGTGCCAGCAGCCCAGGGGGGGGACAGGGGAACGGCTACACCTTC. Protein product: CASSPGGGQGNGYTF.

The gene calls are TRBV5-1 and TRBJ1-2; no clear D. Germline loops: CDR1 SGHRS, CDR2 YFSETQ. The CDR3 sequence is 16 residues long. Trimming cost V 1 base and J 4 bases, with 17 bases left between them. DNA of the CDR3: TGCGCCAGCAGCTTGTATTCGGAGGTCAAACCCTATGGCTACACCTTC. This encodes CASSLYSEVKPYGYTF.

This rearrangement joins TRBV5-6 to TRBJ1-4; the match to TRBD1 covers 7 bases. J was trimmed by 3 bases and V by 4 bases; bases with no gene match: 6. The CDR3 sequence is 15 residues long. Germline CDR1 is SGHDT and CDR2 is YYEEEE. CDR3 nucleotides: TGTGCCAGCAGCCCCCAGGGGGGTCCTAATGAAAAACTGTTTTTT. Translation: CASSPQGGPNEKLFF.

The sample holds a few counts of this clonotype. J is TRBJ1-1 and V is TRBV10-3, with 8 bases identical to TRBD1. Germline assignment: CDR1 ENHRY and CDR2 SYGVKD. V dropped 2 bases and J dropped 2; count of bases not matched to a gene: 4. The CDR3 consists of 15 residues. CDR3 DNA: TGTGCCATCAGTGAGGTGGGACAGGTCAACACTGAAGCTTTCTTT. It codes for CAISEVGQVNTEAFF.